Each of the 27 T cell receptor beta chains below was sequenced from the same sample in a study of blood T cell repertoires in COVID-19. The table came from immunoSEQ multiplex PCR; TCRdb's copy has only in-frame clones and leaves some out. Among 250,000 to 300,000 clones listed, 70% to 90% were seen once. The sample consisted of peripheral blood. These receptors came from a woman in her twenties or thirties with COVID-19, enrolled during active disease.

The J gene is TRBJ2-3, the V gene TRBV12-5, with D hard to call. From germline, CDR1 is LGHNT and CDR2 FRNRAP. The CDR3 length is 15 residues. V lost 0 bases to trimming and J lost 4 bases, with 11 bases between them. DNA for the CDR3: TGTGCTAGTGGTTTGGTAGTAGCCTGGCCAGATACGCAGTATTTT. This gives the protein CASGLVVAWPDTQYF.

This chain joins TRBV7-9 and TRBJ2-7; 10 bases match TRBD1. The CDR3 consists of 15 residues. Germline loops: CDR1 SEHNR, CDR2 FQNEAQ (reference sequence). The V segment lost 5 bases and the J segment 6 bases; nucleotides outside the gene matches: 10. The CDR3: CASSLRQGAFSEQYF. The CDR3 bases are TGTGCCAGCAGCCTACGACAGGGGGCGTTCAGCGAGCAGTACTTC.

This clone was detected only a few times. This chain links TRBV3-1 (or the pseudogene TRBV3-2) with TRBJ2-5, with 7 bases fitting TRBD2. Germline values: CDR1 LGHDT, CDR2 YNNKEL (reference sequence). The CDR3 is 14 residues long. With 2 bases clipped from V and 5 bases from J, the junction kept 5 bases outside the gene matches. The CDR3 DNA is TGTGCCAGCAGCCAAATCACTAGCGTTGAGACCCAGTACTTC. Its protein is CASSQITSVETQYF.

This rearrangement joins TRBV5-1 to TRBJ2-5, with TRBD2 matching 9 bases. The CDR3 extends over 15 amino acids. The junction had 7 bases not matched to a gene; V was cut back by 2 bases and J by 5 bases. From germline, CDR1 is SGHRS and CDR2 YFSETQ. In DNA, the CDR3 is TGCGCCAGCAGCTTCCCCGGGACTAGCATGGAGACCCAGTACTTC. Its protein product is CASSFPGTSMETQYF.

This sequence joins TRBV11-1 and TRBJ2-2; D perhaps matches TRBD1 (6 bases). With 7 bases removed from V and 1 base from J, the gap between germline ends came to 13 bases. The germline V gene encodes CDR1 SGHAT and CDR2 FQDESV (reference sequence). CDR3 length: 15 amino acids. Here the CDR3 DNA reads TGTGCCAGCAACCGACCGACAGGGAACACCGGGGAGCTGTTTTTT. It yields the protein CASNRPTGNTGELFF.

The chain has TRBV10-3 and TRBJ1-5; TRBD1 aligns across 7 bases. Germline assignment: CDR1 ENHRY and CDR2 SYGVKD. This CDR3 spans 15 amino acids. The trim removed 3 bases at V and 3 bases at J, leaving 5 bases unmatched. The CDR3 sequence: CAISDPGQVNQPQHF. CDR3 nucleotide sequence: TGTGCCATCAGTGATCCTGGACAGGTCAATCAGCCCCAGCATTTT.

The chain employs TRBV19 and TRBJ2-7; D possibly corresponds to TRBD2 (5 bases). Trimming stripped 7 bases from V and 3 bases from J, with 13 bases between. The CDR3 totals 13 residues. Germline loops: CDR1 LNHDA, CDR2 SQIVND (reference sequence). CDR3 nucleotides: TGTGCCAGTAATTCGGGGTCGAGCTACGAGCAGTACTTC. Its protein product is CASNSGSSYEQYF. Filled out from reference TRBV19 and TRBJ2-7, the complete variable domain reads DGGITQSPKYLFRKEGQNVTLSCEQNLNHDAMYWYRQDPGQGLRLIYYSQIVNDFQKGDIAEGYSVSREKKESFPLTVTSAQKNPTAFYLCASNSGSSYEQYFGPGTRLTVT.

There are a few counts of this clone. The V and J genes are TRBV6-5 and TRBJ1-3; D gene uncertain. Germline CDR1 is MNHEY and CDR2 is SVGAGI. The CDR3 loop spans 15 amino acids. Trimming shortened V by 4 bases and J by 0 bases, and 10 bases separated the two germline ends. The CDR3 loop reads CASSSRRSSGNTIYF. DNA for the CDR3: TGTGCCAGCAGTTCTCGGAGAAGCTCTGGAAACACCATATATTTT.

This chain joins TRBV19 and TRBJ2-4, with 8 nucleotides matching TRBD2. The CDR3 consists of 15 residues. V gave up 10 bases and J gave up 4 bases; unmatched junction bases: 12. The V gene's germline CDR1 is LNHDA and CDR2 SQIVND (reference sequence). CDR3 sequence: CANAPGGVRKNIQYF. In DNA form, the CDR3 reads TGTGCCAACGCGCCGGGGGGGGTTAGGAAAAACATTCAGTACTTC.

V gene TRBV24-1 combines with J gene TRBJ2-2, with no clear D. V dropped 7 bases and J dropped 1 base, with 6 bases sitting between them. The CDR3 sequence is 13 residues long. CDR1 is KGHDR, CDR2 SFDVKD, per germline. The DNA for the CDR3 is TGTGCCACCAGCAAGCTGAACACCGGGGAGCTGTTTTTT. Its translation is CATSKLNTGELFF.

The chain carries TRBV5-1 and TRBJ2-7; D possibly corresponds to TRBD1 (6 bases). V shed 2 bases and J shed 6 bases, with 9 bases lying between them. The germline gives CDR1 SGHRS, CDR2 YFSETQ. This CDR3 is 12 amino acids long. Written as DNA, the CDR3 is TGCGCCAGCAGCTTCAGGGGTCGCGAGCAGTACTTC. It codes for CASSFRGREQYF.

The CDR3 region is CASSAPYTGELFF. Here the CDR3 DNA reads TGTGCCAGCAGCGCCCCCTACACCGGGGAGCTGTTTTTT. The V call is TRBV9, the J call TRBJ2-2, with D uncertain. Trimming pared 3 bases from V and 3 bases from J, leaving 6 bases between. Germline V CDR1 and CDR2: SGDLS, YYNGEE. This CDR3 is 13 amino acids long. The whole variable domain, filled in from reference TRBV9 and TRBJ2-2, reads DSGVTQTPKHLITATGQRVTLRCSPRSGDLSVYWYQQSLDQGLQFLIQYYNGEERAKGNILERFSAQQFPDLHSELNLSSLELGDSALYFCASSAPYTGELFFGEGSRLTVL.

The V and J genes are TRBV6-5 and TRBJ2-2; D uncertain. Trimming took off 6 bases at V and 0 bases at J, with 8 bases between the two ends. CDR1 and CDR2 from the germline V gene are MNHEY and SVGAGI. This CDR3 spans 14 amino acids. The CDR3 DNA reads TGTGCCAGCAGGAGCCCTTCGAACACCGGGGAGCTGTTTTTT. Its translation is CASRSPSNTGELFF.

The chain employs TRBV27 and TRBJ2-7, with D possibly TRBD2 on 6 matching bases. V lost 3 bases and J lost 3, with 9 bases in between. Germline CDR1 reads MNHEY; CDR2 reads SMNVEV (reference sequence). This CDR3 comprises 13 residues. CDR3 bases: TGTGCCAGCAGTTTTGCGGGGAGCTACGAGCAGTACTTC. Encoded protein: CASSFAGSYEQYF.

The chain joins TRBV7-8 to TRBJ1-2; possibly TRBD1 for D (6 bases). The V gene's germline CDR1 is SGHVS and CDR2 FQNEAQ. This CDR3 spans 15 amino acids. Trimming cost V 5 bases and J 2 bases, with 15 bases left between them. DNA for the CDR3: TGTGCCAGCAGCCTTCGCGCAGGGGCCAACTATGGCTACACCTTC. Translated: CASSLRAGANYGYTF.

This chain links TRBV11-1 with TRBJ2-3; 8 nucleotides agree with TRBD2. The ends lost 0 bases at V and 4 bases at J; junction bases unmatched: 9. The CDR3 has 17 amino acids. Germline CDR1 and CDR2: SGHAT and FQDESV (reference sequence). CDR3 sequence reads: CASSLAASGTRSDTQYF. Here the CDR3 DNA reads TGTGCCAGCAGCTTAGCAGCGTCTGGGACTAGATCAGATACGCAGTATTTT.

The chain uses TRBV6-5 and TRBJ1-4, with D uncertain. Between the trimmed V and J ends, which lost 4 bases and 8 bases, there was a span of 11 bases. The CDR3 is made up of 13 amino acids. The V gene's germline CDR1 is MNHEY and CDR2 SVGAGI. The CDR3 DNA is TGTGCCAGCAGTTCCCCGCTTCGGGAAAAACTGTTTTTT. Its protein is CASSSPLREKLFF.

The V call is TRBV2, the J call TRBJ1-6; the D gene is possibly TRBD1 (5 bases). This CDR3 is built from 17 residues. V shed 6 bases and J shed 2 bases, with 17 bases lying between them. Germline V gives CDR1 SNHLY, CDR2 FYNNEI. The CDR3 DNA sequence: TGTGCCAGCAGCGCTACCCTGGACATAACCTATAATTCACCCCTCCACTTT. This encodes CASSATLDITYNSPLHF.

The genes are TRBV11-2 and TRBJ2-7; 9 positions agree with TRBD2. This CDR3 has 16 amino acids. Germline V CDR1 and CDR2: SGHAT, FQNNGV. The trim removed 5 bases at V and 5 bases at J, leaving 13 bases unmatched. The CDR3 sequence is CASSPLESGGPDEQYF. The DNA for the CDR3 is TGTGCCAGCAGCCCCCTAGAGAGCGGGGGGCCGGACGAGCAGTACTTC. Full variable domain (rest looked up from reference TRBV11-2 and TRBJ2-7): EAGVAQSPRYKIIEKRQSVAFWCNPISGHATLYWYQQILGQGPKLLIQFQNNGVVDDSQLPKDRFSAERLKGVDSTLKIQPAKLEDSAVYLCASSPLESGGPDEQYFGPGTRLTVT.

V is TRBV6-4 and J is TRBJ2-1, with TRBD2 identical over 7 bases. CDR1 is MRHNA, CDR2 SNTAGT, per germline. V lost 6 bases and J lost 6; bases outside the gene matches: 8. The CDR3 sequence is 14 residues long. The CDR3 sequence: CASRPPGGRNEQFF. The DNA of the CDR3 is TGTGCCAGCAGACCACCGGGAGGCCGCAATGAGCAGTTCTTC.

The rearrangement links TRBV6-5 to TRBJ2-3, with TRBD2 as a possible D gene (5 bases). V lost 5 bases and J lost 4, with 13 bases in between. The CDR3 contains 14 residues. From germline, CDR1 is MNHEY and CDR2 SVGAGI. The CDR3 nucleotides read TGTGCCAGCAGTCCCCACCCGAGGGCAGATACGCAGTATTTT. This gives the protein CASSPHPRADTQYF.

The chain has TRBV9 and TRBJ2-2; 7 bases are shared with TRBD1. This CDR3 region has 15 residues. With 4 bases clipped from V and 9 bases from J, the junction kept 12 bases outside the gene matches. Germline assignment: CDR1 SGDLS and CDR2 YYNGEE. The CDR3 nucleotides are TGTGCCAGCAGCCCCGGGACAGCTCCGAGTAGGGAGCTGTTTTTT. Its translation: CASSPGTAPSRELFF.

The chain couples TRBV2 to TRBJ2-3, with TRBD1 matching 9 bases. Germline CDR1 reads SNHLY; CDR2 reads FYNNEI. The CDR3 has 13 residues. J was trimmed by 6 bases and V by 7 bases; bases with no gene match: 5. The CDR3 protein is CASNPTGGDTQYF. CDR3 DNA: TGTGCCAGCAATCCGACAGGGGGGGATACGCAGTATTTT.

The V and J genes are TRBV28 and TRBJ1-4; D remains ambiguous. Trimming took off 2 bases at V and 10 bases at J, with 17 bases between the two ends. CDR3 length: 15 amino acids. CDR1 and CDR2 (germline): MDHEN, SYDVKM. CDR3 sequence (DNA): TGTGCCAGCAGTTTAGATCCTGGACTGAGCGTAAAACTGTTTTTT. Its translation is CASSLDPGLSVKLFF. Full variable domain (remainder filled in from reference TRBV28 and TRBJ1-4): DVKVTQSSRYLVKRTGEKVFLECVQDMDHENMFWYRQDPGLGLRLIYFSYDVKMKEKGDIPEGYSVSREKKERFSLILESASTNQTSMYLCASSLDPGLSVKLFFGSGTQLSVL.

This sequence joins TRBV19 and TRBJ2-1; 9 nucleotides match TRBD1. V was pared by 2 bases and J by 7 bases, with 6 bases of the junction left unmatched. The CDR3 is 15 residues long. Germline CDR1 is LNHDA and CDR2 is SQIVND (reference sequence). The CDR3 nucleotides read TGTGCCAGTAGTATAAGACAGGGGGTTGGAAATGAGCAGTTCTTC. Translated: CASSIRQGVGNEQFF. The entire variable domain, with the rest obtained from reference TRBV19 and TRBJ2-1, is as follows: DGGITQSPKYLFRKEGQNVTLSCEQNLNHDAMYWYRQDPGQGLRLIYYSQIVNDFQKGDIAEGYSVSREKKESFPLTVTSAQKNPTAFYLCASSIRQGVGNEQFFGPGTRLTVL.

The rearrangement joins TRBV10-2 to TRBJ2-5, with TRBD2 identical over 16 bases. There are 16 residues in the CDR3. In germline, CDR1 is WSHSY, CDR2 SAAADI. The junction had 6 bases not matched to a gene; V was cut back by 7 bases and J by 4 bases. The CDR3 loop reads CASNEGLAGGVETQYF. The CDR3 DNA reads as TGCGCCAGCAACGAGGGACTAGCGGGGGGGGTAGAGACCCAGTACTTC.

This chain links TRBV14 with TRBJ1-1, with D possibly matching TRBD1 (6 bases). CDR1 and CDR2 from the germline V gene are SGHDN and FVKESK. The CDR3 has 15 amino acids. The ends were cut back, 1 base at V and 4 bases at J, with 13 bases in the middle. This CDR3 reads CASSQVNRVPTEAFF. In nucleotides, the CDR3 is TGTGCCAGCAGCCAAGTAAACAGGGTTCCCACTGAAGCTTTCTTT.